Detailed here is one T cell receptor beta chain. The target antigen is unknown. This sample stems from a study of OX40 agonist ivuxolimab in advanced cancers. Across the whole study: Enrollees could have had prior anti-PD-1, anti-PD-L1 or anti-CTLA-4 therapy, which roughly 40% had received.

Method: immunoSEQ multiplex PCR; TCRdb's copy keeps in-frame clones and lacks some. Of approximately 60,000 clones listed, approximately 82% are singletons. Baseline, cycle 4 day 1, and cycle 7 day 1 were the blood sampling points. V dropped 0 bases and J dropped 13; count of bases not matched to a gene: 2. The germline V gene has CDR1 LNHDA and CDR2 SQIVND (reference sequence). There are 14 residues in the CDR3. Study-wide points: Some nonresponders likewise displayed low normalized T-cell clonal expansion. On average, CD8+ T cells had more expanded clones than CD4+.

The V gene is TRBV19, the J gene TRBJ2-6, with 11 bases that match TRBD2. This receptor was identified in an adult with an advanced solid tumor such as melanoma, head and neck, liver or kidney cancer. The specimen was CD4+ or CD8+ T cells sorted from blood, collected in a trial of the OX40 agonist ivuxolimab. CDR3 sequence reads: CASSIESSGRVLTF. CDR3 in DNA: TGTGCCAGTAGTATAGAATCTAGCGGGAGGGTCCTGACTTTC. The full variable domain, its missing parts supplied by reference TRBV19 and TRBJ2-6, is DGGITQSPKYLFRKEGQNVTLSCEQNLNHDAMYWYRQDPGQGLRLIYYSQIVNDFQKGDIAEGYSVSREKKESFPLTVTSAQKNPTAFYLCASSIESSGRVLTFGAGSRLTVL.